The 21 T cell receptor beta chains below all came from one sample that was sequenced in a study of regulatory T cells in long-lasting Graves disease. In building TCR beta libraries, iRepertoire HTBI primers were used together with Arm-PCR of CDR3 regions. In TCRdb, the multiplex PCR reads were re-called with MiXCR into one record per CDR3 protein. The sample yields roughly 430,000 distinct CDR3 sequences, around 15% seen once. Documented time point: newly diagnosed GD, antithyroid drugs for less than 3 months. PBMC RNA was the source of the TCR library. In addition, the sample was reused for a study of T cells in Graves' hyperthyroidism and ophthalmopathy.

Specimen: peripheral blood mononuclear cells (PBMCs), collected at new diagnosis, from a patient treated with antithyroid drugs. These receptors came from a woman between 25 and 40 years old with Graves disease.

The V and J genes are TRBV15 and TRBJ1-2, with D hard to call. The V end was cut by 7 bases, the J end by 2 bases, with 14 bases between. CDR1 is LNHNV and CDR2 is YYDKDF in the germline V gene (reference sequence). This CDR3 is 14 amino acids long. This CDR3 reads CATTDRTVNYGYTF. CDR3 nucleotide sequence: TGTGCCACCACCGACCGGACGGTGAACTATGGCTACACCTTC. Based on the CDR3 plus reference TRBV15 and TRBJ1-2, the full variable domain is DAMVIQNPRYQVTQFGKPVTLSCSQTLNHNVMYWYQQKSSQAPKLLFHYYDKDFNNEADTPDNFQSRRPNTSFCFLDIRSPGLGDTAMYLCATTDRTVNYGYTFGSGTRLTVV.

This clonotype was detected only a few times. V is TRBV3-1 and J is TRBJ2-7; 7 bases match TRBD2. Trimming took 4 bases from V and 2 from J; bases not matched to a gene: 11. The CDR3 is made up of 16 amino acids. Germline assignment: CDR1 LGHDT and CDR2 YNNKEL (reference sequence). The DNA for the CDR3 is TGTGCCAGCAGCCGGGGGGGATCCCTTAATACCTACGAGCAGTACTTC. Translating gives CASSRGGSLNTYEQYF.

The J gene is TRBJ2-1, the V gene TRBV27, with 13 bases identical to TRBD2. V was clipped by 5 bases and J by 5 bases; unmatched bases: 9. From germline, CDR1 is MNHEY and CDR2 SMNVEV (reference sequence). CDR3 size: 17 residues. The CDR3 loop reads CASSPLPLAGGDNEQFF. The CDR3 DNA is TGTGCCAGCAGTCCTTTACCACTAGCGGGAGGGGACAATGAGCAGTTCTTC.

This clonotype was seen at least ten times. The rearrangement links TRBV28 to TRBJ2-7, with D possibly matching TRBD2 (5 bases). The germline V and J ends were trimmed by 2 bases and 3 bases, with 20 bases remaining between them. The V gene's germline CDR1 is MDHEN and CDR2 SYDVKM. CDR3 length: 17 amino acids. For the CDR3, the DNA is TGTGCCAGCAGTTTACGCTACACGCCCGGCCGGGACTACGAGCAGTACTTC. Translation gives CASSLRYTPGRDYEQYF.

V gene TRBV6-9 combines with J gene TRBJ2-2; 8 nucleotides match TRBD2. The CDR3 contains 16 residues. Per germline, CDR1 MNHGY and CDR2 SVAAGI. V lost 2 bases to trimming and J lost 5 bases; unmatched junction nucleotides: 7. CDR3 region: CASSYLLADSTGELFF. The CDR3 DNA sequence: TGTGCCAGCAGTTATCTACTAGCGGATAGTACCGGGGAGCTGTTTTTT.

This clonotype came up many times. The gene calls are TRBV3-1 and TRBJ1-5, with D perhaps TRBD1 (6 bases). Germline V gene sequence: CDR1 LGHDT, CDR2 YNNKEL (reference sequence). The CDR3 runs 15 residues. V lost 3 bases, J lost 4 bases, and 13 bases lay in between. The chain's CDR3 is CASSQGAYRNQPQHF. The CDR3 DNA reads TGTGCCAGCAGCCAGGGGGCCTATAGGAATCAGCCCCAGCATTTT. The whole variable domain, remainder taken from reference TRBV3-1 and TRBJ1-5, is DTAVSQTPKYLVTQMGNDKSIKCEQNLGHDTMYWYKQDSKKFLKIMFSYNNKELIINETVPNRFSPKSPDKAHLNLHINSLELGDSAVYFCASSQGAYRNQPQHFGDGTRLSIL.

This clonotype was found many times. The CDR3 sequence: CASSGRTNTEAFF. CDR3 nucleotides: TGTGCCAGCAGTGGGCGCACGAACACTGAAGCTTTCTTT. The rearrangement uses TRBV2 and TRBJ1-1; no reliable D call. The CDR3 contains 13 residues. Trimming pared 4 bases from V and 1 base from J, leaving 7 bases between. Germline values: CDR1 SNHLY, CDR2 FYNNEI.

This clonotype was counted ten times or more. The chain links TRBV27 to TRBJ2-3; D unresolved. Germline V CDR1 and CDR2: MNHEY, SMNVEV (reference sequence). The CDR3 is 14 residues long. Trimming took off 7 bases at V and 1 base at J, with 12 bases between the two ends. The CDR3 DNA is TGTGCCAGCACTTACCCCCATGGCACAGATACGCAGTATTTT. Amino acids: CASTYPHGTDTQYF.

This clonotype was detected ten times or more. The CDR3 DNA reads TGTGCCAGCACCTTGGTTGGACGACCTTATGAGCAGTTCTTC. Its protein is CASTLVGRPYEQFF. The chain has TRBV7-9 and TRBJ2-1; no clear D gene. CDR3 length: 14 amino acids. Germline V gene lookup returns CDR1 SEHNR and CDR2 FQNEAQ (reference sequence). Trimming took off 7 bases at V and 8 bases at J, with 18 bases between the two ends.

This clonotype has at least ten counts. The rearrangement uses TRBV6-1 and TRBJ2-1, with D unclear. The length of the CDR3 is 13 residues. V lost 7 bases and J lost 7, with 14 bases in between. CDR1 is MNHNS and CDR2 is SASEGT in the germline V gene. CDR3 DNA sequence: TGTGCCAGCACTCAGGACCCATGGAATGAGCAGTTCTTC. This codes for CASTQDPWNEQFF.

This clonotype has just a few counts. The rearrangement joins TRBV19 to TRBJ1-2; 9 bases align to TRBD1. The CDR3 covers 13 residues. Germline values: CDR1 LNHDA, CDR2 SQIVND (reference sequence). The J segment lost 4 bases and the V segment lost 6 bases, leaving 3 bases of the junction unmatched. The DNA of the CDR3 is TGTGCCAGTAGAACAGGGGGCTTCTATGGCTACACCTTC. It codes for CASRTGGFYGYTF.

CDR3 amino acids: CASKPGGRFPQHF. DNA for the CDR3: TGCGCCAGCAAGCCAGGGGGGCGGTTCCCCCAGCATTTT. This chain joins TRBV10-1 and TRBJ1-5, with TRBD1 identical over 7 bases. The CDR3 covers 13 residues. CDR1 and CDR2 (germline): WNHNN, SYGVQD (reference sequence). Germline trimming cut 7 bases from V and 10 bases from J; bases unmatched to any gene: 10.

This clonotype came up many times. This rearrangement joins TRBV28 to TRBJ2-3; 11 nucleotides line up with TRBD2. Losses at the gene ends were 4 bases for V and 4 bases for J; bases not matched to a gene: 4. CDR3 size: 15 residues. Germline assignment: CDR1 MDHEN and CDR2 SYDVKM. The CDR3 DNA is TGTGCCAGCAGTTCAAGACTAGCGGGGTCAGATACGCAGTATTTT. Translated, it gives CASSSRLAGSDTQYF.

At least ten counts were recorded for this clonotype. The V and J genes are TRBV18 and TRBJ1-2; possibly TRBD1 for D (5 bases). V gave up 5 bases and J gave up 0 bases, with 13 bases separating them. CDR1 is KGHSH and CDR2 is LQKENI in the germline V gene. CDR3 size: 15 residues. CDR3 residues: CASSAQEPTNYGYTF. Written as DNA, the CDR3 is TGTGCCAGCTCAGCACAGGAGCCTACTAACTATGGCTACACCTTC.

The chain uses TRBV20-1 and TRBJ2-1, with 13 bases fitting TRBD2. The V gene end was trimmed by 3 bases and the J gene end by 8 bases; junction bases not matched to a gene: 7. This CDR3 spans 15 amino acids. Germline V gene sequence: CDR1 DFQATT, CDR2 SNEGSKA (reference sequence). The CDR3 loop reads CSASTSGRARDEQFF. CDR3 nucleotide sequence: TGCAGTGCTAGTACTAGCGGGAGGGCCAGAGATGAGCAGTTCTTC.

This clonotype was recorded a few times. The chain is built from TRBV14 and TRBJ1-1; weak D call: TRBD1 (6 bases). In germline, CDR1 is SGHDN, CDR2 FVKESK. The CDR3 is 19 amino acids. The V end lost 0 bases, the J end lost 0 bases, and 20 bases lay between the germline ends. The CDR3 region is CASSQERILQGILNTEAFF. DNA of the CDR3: TGTGCCAGCAGCCAAGAGCGGATATTACAGGGAATCTTGAACACTGAAGCTTTCTTT.

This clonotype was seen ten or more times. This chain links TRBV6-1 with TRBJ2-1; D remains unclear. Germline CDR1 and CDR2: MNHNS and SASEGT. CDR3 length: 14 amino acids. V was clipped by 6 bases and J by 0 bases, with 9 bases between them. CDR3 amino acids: CASSFPSSYNEQFF. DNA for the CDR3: TGTGCCAGCAGCTTCCCGAGCTCCTACAATGAGCAGTTCTTC.

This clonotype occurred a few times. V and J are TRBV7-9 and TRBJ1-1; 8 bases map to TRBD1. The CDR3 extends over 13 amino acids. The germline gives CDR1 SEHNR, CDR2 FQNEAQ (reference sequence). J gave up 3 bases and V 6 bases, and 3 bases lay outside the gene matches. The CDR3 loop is CASRDRVDTEAFF. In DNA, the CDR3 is TGTGCCAGCAGGGACAGGGTGGACACTGAAGCTTTCTTT.

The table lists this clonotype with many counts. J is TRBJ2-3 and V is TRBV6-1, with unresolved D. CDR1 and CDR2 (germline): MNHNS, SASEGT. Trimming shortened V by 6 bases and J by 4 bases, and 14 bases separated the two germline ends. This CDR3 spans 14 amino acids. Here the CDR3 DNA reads TGTGCCAGCAGACCAAACGCGTCCCCAGATACGCAGTATTTT. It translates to CASRPNASPDTQYF.

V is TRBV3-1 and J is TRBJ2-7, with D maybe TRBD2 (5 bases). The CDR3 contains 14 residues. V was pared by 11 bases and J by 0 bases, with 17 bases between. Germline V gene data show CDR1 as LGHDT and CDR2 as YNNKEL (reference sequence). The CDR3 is CASEGTSGSYEQYF. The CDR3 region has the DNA TGTGCCTCCGAAGGCACAAGCGGCTCCTACGAGCAGTACTTC.

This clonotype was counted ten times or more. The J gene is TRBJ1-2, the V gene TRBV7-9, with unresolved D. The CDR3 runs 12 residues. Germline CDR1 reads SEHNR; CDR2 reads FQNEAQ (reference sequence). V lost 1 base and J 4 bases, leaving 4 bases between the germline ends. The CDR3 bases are TGTGCCAGCAGCTTAGGACGCTATGGCTACACCTTC. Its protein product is CASSLGRYGYTF.